Listed below are T cell receptor beta chains from one sample, sequenced in a study of T cell responses to AZD1222 COVID-19 vaccine. TCRdb's copy holds only in-frame clones and misses some; the assay was immunoSEQ multiplex PCR. The sample carries 90,000 to 95,000 clones, about nine tenths recorded once. The specimen was peripheral blood, collected on day 0 of AZD1222 vaccination. These receptor sequences come from an adult in good health. Each CDR3 is given with its conserved first and last residue. Each record gives: V gene, clone size, D gene, J gene, CDR3 length, CDR3 DNA, CDR3 protein. D genes are given only for firm matches. Clone size is not always given. Where it is, it says once, few, many or a class for expanded clones.

v_gene: TRBV10-3
abundance: .
d_gene: TRBD2
j_gene: TRBJ2-1
len: 15
CDR3nt: TGTGCCATCAGTGATATAAGCGGGGGGACCAATGAGCAGTTCTTC
CDR3aa: CAISDISGGTNEQFF

v_gene: TRBV21-1
abundance: .
d_gene: .
j_gene: TRBJ2-2
len: 14
CDR3nt: TGTGCCAGCAACCCCGACAGGGGTCCCGGGGAGCTGTTTTTT
CDR3aa: CASNPDRGPGELFF

v_gene: TRBV15
abundance: .
d_gene: .
j_gene: TRBJ1-1
len: 14
CDR3nt: TGTGCCACCAGCAGAGTTAACAGAGCCACTGAAGCTTTCTTT
CDR3aa: CATSRVNRATEAFF

v_gene: TRBV5-1
abundance: .
d_gene: .
j_gene: TRBJ2-3
len: 14
CDR3nt: TGCGCCAGCAGCTTGGGACAGGACACAGATACGCAGTATTTT
CDR3aa: CASSLGQDTDTQYF

v_gene: TRBV11-3
abundance: .
d_gene: .
j_gene: TRBJ2-2
len: 14
CDR3nt: TGTGCCAGCAGCAAGGGACGGTGGGCCGGGGAGCTGTTTTTT
CDR3aa: CASSKGRWAGELFF

v_gene: TRBV7-2
abundance: .
d_gene: .
j_gene: TRBJ1-3
len: 17
CDR3nt: TGTGCCAGCAGCTTAGTAACGGCCTCTTACTCTGGAAACACCATATATTTT
CDR3aa: CASSLVTASYSGNTIYF

v_gene: TRBV19
abundance: .
d_gene: TRBD2
j_gene: TRBJ2-5
len: 15
CDR3nt: TGTGCCAGTAGTCCAACCAGGACTAGGCGGGAGACCCAGTACTTC
CDR3aa: CASSPTRTRRETQYF

v_gene: TRBV5-1
abundance: .
d_gene: .
j_gene: TRBJ2-1
len: 15
CDR3nt: TGCGCCAGCAGCTTGTCGGCAGGGGTATTAGGTGAGCAGTTCTTC
CDR3aa: CASSLSAGVLGEQFF

v_gene: TRBV9
abundance: .
d_gene: .
j_gene: TRBJ1-3
len: 14
CDR3nt: TGTGCCAGCAGCGCCACGGGGAACGGAAACACCATATATTTT
CDR3aa: CASSATGNGNTIYF

v_gene: TRBV18
abundance: .
d_gene: .
j_gene: TRBJ2-1
len: 15
CDR3nt: TGTGCCAGCTCACCTACAGTCCGCTCCTACAATGAGCAGTTCTTC
CDR3aa: CASSPTVRSYNEQFF

v_gene: TRBV19
abundance: .
d_gene: .
j_gene: TRBJ1-5
len: 14
CDR3nt: TGTGCCGGGAGACAGTCAACTGGAAATCAGCCCCAGCATTTT
CDR3aa: CAGRQSTGNQPQHF

v_gene: TRBV2
abundance: few
d_gene: TRBD1
j_gene: TRBJ1-5
len: 14
CDR3nt: TGTGCCAGCGATCGGGCAACAGGGGATCAGCCCCAGCATTTT
CDR3aa: CASDRATGDQPQHF

v_gene: TRBV7-3
abundance: once
d_gene: .
j_gene: TRBJ2-5
len: 13
CDR3nt: TGTGCCAGCAGCTTTGCCCGCTCGGAGACCCAGTACTTC
CDR3aa: CASSFARSETQYF

v_gene: TRBV19
abundance: .
d_gene: TRBD1
j_gene: TRBJ2-7
len: 14
CDR3nt: TGTGCCAGTAGTACGGGACAGGGACCCTACGAGCAGTACTTC
CDR3aa: CASSTGQGPYEQYF

v_gene: TRBV19
abundance: .
d_gene: TRBD2
j_gene: TRBJ2-1
len: 13
CDR3nt: TGTGCCAGTAGTCCCCCAGGGAGGGTAGGGCAGTTCTTC
CDR3aa: CASSPPGRVGQFF

v_gene: TRBV6-5
abundance: .
d_gene: TRBD1
j_gene: TRBJ1-6
len: 14
CDR3nt: TGTGCCAGCAGTCCCGGGACAGTATCATCACCCCTCCACTTT
CDR3aa: CASSPGTVSSPLHF

v_gene: TRBV5-1
abundance: .
d_gene: .
j_gene: TRBJ1-1
len: 14
CDR3nt: TGCGCCAGCAGCTTAGTGGGGGGTAACACTGAAGCTTTCTTT
CDR3aa: CASSLVGGNTEAFF

v_gene: TRBV10-2
abundance: .
d_gene: .
j_gene: TRBJ1-2
len: 17
CDR3nt: TGCGCCAGCAGTGATTACCAGGGGTTTCCCAATAACTATGGCTACACCTTC
CDR3aa: CASSDYQGFPNNYGYTF